These 17 T cell receptor beta chains originate from one sample sequenced in a study of T cells in severe cutaneous drug reactions. The iRepertoire multiplex PCR system with TCR subtype-specific primers built both bulk and single-cell libraries. For each CDR3 protein, TCRdb gives one entry from its re-call of the multiplex PCR reads, without DNA. The table lists some 4,100 distinct CDR3 sequences. Sequenced patients had Stevens-Johnson syndrome or toxic epidermal necrolysis caused by carbamazepine. Sequencing was carried out using PBMCs. These receptors were collected from a human donor with Stevens-Johnson syndrome, a severe cutaneous drug reaction.

The chain joins TRBV6-5 to TRBJ2-5; TCRdb picks TRBD2, but there is no DNA to check that call. The CDR3 has 16 residues. CDR1 and CDR2 (germline): MNHEY, SVGAGI. This chain's CDR3 is CASSYSPDRRVETQYF.

The V gene is TRBV7-6, the J gene TRBJ2-1. The CDR3 has 14 residues. Germline loops: CDR1 SGHVS, CDR2 FNYEAQ. CDR3 loop: CASSFMGLYNEQFF.

The chain recombines TRBV20-1 with TRBJ2-7; TCRdb reports TRBD2, a call that lacks DNA to check it against. Germline assignment: CDR1 DFQATT and CDR2 SNEGSKA (reference sequence). The CDR3 consists of 13 residues. The chain's CDR3 is CSAPGLAPYEQYF.

The CDR3 sequence is CASSTDRYQETQYF. The chain has TRBV5-1 and TRBJ2-5. The CDR3 totals 14 residues. The germline CDR1 and CDR2 sequences are SGHRS and YFSETQ.

This chain connects TRBV28 to TRBJ1-4. The length of the CDR3 is 16 residues. The germline V gene has CDR1 MDHEN and CDR2 SYDVKM. The CDR3 is CASSFVIANPNEKLFF. Drawing the rest from reference TRBV28 and TRBJ1-4, the complete variable domain is DVKVTQSSRYLVKRTGEKVFLECVQDMDHENMFWYRQDPGLGLRLIYFSYDVKMKEKGDIPEGYSVSREKKERFSLILESASTNQTSMYLCASSFVIANPNEKLFFGSGTQLSVL.

Judged by frequency, this clonotype is medium-sized. V is TRBV18 and J is TRBJ1-1. In germline, CDR1 is KGHSH, CDR2 LQKENI. This CDR3 contains 14 residues. CDR3 amino acids: CASSRMEGNTEAFF.

This clonotype is called medium-sized based on its frequency. The gene calls are TRBV10-3 and TRBJ1-1; without DNA, the TCRdb call of TRBD1 cannot be checked. This CDR3 is built from 14 residues. Germline values: CDR1 ENHRY, CDR2 SYGVKD. CDR3: CAISAGDLNTEAFF.

This chain joins TRBV19 and TRBJ2-3; TCRdb's D call, TRBD1, is unchecked because there is no DNA. Germline V gives CDR1 LNHDA, CDR2 SQIVND (reference sequence). The CDR3 is 14 amino acids. CDR3 region: CASSIGPGRNTQYF. Together with reference TRBV19 and TRBJ2-3, the CDR3 gives the full variable domain: DGGITQSPKYLFRKEGQNVTLSCEQNLNHDAMYWYRQDPGQGLRLIYYSQIVNDFQKGDIAEGYSVSREKKESFPLTVTSAQKNPTAFYLCASSIGPGRNTQYFGPGTRLTVL.

V is TRBV28 and J is TRBJ2-7; TCRdb lists TRBD1, though no DNA is available to test this call. Per the germline V gene, CDR1 is MDHEN and CDR2 is SYDVKM. This CDR3 contains 14 residues. The CDR3 loop reads CASISAGGRYEQYF.

The V and J genes are TRBV4-1 and TRBJ2-7. Germline V gene data show CDR1 as MGHRA and CDR2 as YSYEKL. The length of the CDR3 is 12 residues. CDR3 sequence: CASSQISGEQYF.

This chain uses TRBV9 with TRBJ2-1; TCRdb lists TRBD2, though no DNA is available to test this call. CDR3 size: 16 residues. Germline lookup yields CDR1 SGDLS and CDR2 YYNGEE. CDR3 region: CASSPSSGRTDNEQFF.

The V call is TRBV27, the J call TRBJ2-7; absent DNA, TCRdb's TRBD1 call cannot be checked. CDR1 and CDR2 (germline): MNHEY, SMNVEV (reference sequence). The CDR3 has 15 residues. CDR3 loop: CASSGEWGRSYEQYF.

The V call is TRBV20-1, the J call TRBJ2-5. This CDR3 has 12 amino acids. CDR1 and CDR2 (germline): DFQATT, SNEGSKA (reference sequence). The CDR3 spells CSARWSQETQYF.

This chain connects TRBV28 to TRBJ2-3. CDR3 size: 13 residues. Germline V gene sequence: CDR1 MDHEN, CDR2 SYDVKM. This CDR3 is CASRTGFADTQYF.

The rearrangement links TRBV28 to TRBJ2-7; lacking DNA, the TRBD2 call made by TCRdb goes unchecked. Germline CDR1 reads MDHEN; CDR2 reads SYDVKM. The CDR3 extends over 19 amino acids. The CDR3 region is CASSWLLGLAGGTPYEQYF.

This chain joins TRBV3-1 and TRBJ1-1; the TRBD1 assignment by TCRdb is unverifiable without DNA. CDR3 length: 15 residues. Germline assignment: CDR1 LGHDT and CDR2 YNNKEL (reference sequence). CDR3 sequence: CASSPDNREVAEAFF.

The chain has TRBV10-3 and TRBJ1-5; as DNA is missing, the TRBD1 call by TCRdb cannot be tested. This CDR3 region has 13 residues. CDR1 is ENHRY, CDR2 SYGVKD, per germline. Here the CDR3 reads CAARPGINQPQHF.